This T cell receptor (beta chain) was retrieved from a study of cytomegalovirus exposure and HLA in healthy donors (dated by TCRdb to the late 2010s). Notes on the research overall: An earlier analysis of 587 of the donors reported 276 Gb of sequence data and 117 million unique TCR beta sequences obtained from some 200 million T cells. In addition to the first cohort of approximately 650 subjects, a separate validation cohort of 120 different subjects was used. To predict cytomegalovirus infection status, the study combined high-throughput TCR immunosequencing, statistical association of individual TCRs with disease status, and machine learning. In a later analysis, previously published TCR beta repertoires from roughly 710 donors were re-analyzed and high-resolution HLA genotyping was added so that TCR occurrence patterns could be studied. Donor age, sex, ethnicity and CMV serostatus were collected together with the repertoire data. HLA typing included class I and class II loci at four-digit resolution. An early release that covered several hundred HLA-typed donors contained approximately 300 gigabases of sequencing data and around 85 million unique TCR sequences. Of the 300 to 500 genotyped donors, 65% to 90% were placed in the genetic ancestry cluster associated with self-reported Caucasian donors. Among several hundred genotyped donors of the cohort, an average of approximately 220,000 unique TCR beta nucleotide sequences was sequenced per donor, of which roughly 17% were non-productive. A few DR-DQ haplotypes were treated as single units for association and clustering because of strong linkage in the cohort. All discovery cohort repertoires had been generated on a single sequencing platform. The study used immunosequencing to profile the T cell repertoires of approximately 650 subjects and linked those repertoires to cytomegalovirus serostatus. To decide whether each TCR beta V gene segment behaved as functional or pseudogenic, an earlier analysis of 587 of the donors relied on high-throughput TCR beta sequencing. In a later genetic analysis, genome-wide SNP genotypes for about 65% of the roughly 670 donors were used, and that subset was treated as a discovery cohort. Rather than using new phenotypic data, the later analysis identified candidate immune exposures from TCR beta sequences and from how often those sequences occurred across donors. The study aimed to test whether signatures of past pathogen exposure could be identified by cataloging public T cell receptors. Typing coverage differed by locus: A, B, C, DRB1 and DQB1 were typed in roughly 629-640 donors, DQA1 in roughly 500, DPA1 in around 600, and DPB1 in roughly 470. General conclusions and limits of the study: Linkage disequilibrium might explain the correlated functional status among segregating V segments, but an unknown experimental factor could not be ruled out. The cohort was sequenced for TCR beta chains only, and without alpha or paired-chain data the features that could be detected were limited. A later analysis found that most CMV-associated TCR beta chains appeared HLA-restricted, with HLA associations seemingly driven largely by CMV exposure. HLA typing was unavailable for some donors at each locus, so association tests used only the typed subset. While some public TCRs were present in many individuals, most TCR sequences turned up only very rarely across donors. The 87-base-pair reads could not distinguish some IMGT-functional V segments, including TRBV6-2 and TRBV6-3, so those segments were excluded. In a later analysis, HLA-associated TCR beta chains were found to be more clonally expanded and to have lower generation probabilities than equally common non-associated chains. In vitro tests confirmed that a few of the cytomegalovirus-associated TCR beta chains recognize cytomegalovirus antigens. In a later analysis, about 17,000 TCR beta sequences were associated with specific HLA alleles at a false discovery rate of 0.05. Several of the top co-occurrence clusters appeared to be linked to parvovirus B19, influenza, CMV and Epstein-Barr virus, according to a later analysis. Assigning TCR associations to individual alleles was difficult when HLA alleles, especially DR and DQ, strongly co-occurred. A total of 164 TCR beta chains were listed by the study as associated with cytomegalovirus. In a later genetic analysis, fewer N-insertions in productive TCRs were reported among donors in an Asian-associated ancestry cluster than the 666-donor mean. A cluster of highly shared sequence variants was judged likely to represent a technical artifact of the sequencing pipeline. An earlier analysis of some 590 of the donors showed that most TCR beta V segments appeared in productive rearrangements either about 87% or about 30% of the time, which broadly matched IMGT annotations. For the cohort, immune exposure information was limited to CMV serostatus. Because counts were too low, 15 to 20 rarely observed V segments, including chromosome 9 orphons, were left out of the earlier analysis of a few hundred of the donors. Cytomegalovirus status was reported to be diagnosed by the classifier with high specificity and sensitivity in both the original and validation cohorts. It was suggested by the authors that the approach could potentially be generalized to other disease states and immunological phenotypes. A further reported finding was that TCR beta sequences accurately predicted the HLA-A and HLA-B alleles for most subjects in the first cohort. An association between a missense DCLRE1C variant and V-gene and J-gene trimming of TCR beta chains was found in a later genetic analysis and replicated in an independent cohort. The presence/absence analyses assumed that sequencing depth was roughly uniform across donors, and that assumption may not be true. In a later analysis, the rate of TCR association differed among HLA loci, with DRB1 alleles having the most associated TCRs and HLA-C alleles having the fewest.

Taken from cysteine to phenylalanine, the CDR3 has 15 residues. Left in the record is the CDR3 DNA by itself, 45 bases read in frame from the first base. Reading the germline V gene gives CDR1 KGHSH and CDR2 LQKENI. Trimming takes 3 bases from V and 5 bases from J, and the germline ends sit 16 bases apart. Details on this clone: Its antigen target is currently unknown. No much larger clonotype is one base removed from it; base qualities were not supplied.

The cohort comprised around 690 healthy bone marrow donors. At the time of sampling, all cohort members were nominally healthy, though unrecorded immune exposures were likely present. The donor tested CMV seropositive, placing the donor among the approximately 290 seropositive members of the cohort. A peripheral blood sample was collected from each donor, and TCR beta sequencing was performed on peripheral blood mononuclear cells. Genomic DNA was extracted from the blood cell samples with the Qiagen DNeasy Blood Extraction Kit. Library preparation employed the immunoSEQ multiplex PCR assay. The multiplex PCR relied on a mix of 60 forward primers for TCR Vbeta segments and 13 reverse primers for TCR Jbeta segments. The CDR3 region of rearranged TCR beta genes was amplified from genomic DNA with a multiplex PCR assay. On the Illumina HiSeq System, the amplified TCR beta libraries were sequenced as 87-base-pair reads. In the original analysis: A later analysis counted approximately 76 million unique TCR beta chains across the 666 repertoires, and 9.5 million to 11 million of these chains were shared by at least two donors. Raw reads were error-corrected and collapsed into unique sequences by a nearest-neighbor algorithm in which closely related sequences were merged to remove PCR and sequencing errors. To assign V, D and J gene segments, CDR3 sequences were aligned to IMGT reference sequences. Each retained sequence needed at least a six-nucleotide match to both a V gene segment and a J gene segment. Rearrangements were classified as productive when the CDR3 lacked stop codons and remained in frame with V and J, and all other rearrangements were classified as non-productive. Following IMGT convention, CDR3 was defined as the stretch from the second conserved V-encoded cysteine to the conserved J-encoded phenylalanine. Sequences without an unambiguous match to a single V gene segment were excluded from the earlier analysis of about 630 of the donors. An earlier analysis of fewer than 750 of the donors called V segments functional above 56.7% productive rearrangements and segregating when the between-donor standard deviation exceeded 5%. A statistical classification framework was developed to diagnose cytomegalovirus status using the catalog of TCR beta chain sequences. V and J gene assignment, in a later analysis, came from comparing TCR nucleotide sequences with IMGT/GENE-DB human TR gene sequences. Using the TCRdist pipeline, a later analysis assigned CDR3 sequences along with most-parsimonious VDJ recombination scenarios. In a later analysis, each TCR beta chain was defined by its CDR3 amino acid sequence together with its V-gene family, and reads without a unique V-gene family were excluded. To address suspected cross-contamination and a sequencing artifact, a later analysis removed some 620 highly shared, low-generation-probability nucleotide sequences. In a later analysis, a clonal expansion index for each public chain was calculated from normalized within-repertoire ranks of inferred template counts. In a later analysis, generation probabilities were computed using a VDJ recombination model fitted to out-of-frame rearrangements, and the results were checked against IGoR. In a later analysis, TCR-TCR, TCR-HLA and TCR-CMV co-occurrence was scored with hypergeometric tests, and a repertoire-size bias correction was applied to TCR pairs. In a later analysis, false discovery rates were estimated by permuting HLA or CMV assignments 20 times. In a later analysis, co-occurring TCRs were grouped using DBSCAN, with TCRdist sequence similarity added in when clustering inside HLA-allele-positive subsets. Co-occurrence clustering excluded repertoires with fewer than 30,000 or more than 120,000 public chains, plus five with anomalous nucleotide sharing. TCRdb took this table from immuneACCESS and kept in-frame rearrangements with V and J called. Such tables lack part of the clones; where checked against another copy, unresolved V genes explain under half of the gap, and the rest is unexplained. The V and J calls and clone size come from that table; D and trimming were worked out from the DNA. This sample has fewer than 150,000 clones in its table, and roughly 85% of those were observed once. The leading ten clones occupy approximately 6.2% of the sample.

The clonotype originates from a man aged 35-49 years in good health and CMV-seropositive. Recombination linked TRBV18 to TRBJ1-1; the D region possibly corresponds to TRBD1 (5 bases align). What was sequenced was PBMCs. The CDR3 protein: CASSPQGGGATEAFF. In nucleotides, the sequence is TGTGCCAGCTCACCCCAGGGCGGGGGAGCAACTGAAGCTTTCTTT.